A single TCR beta chain is shown here with its context. V was clipped by 9 bases and J by 1 base, with 11 bases between them. Looked up from germline, CDR1 is KGHDR and CDR2 is SFDVKD. The CDR3 length is 14 residues. As originally analysed: By means of reference gene primer amplification, nucleated cell counts were estimated. Generated by immunoSEQ multiplex PCR, the TCRdb table keeps only in-frame clones and is missing some. Clone size and the V and J calls come from that table; the DNA yielded D and trimming. The table lists 150,000 or so clones, about 82% of them singletons, with around 4.8% in the top ten. This sample is drawn from a study of blood T cell repertoires in COVID-19.

The gene calls are TRBV24-1 and TRBJ2-2; D gene unclear. The source of this sequence is a woman older than 75 with active or convalescent COVID-19. Sequenced sample: peripheral blood. The CDR3 protein is CATAPNLNTGELFF. The CDR3 nucleotides read TGTGCCACCGCGCCAAACTTGAACACCGGGGAGCTGTTTTTT.